The 20 T cell receptor beta chains below come from one sample, sequenced in a study of T cell responses to AZD1222 COVID-19 vaccine. Some clones are missing from TCRdb's copy, which holds only in-frame ones; the method was immunoSEQ multiplex PCR. The sample includes around 140,000 clones, 89% of them seen just once. Sequences were derived from peripheral blood, sampled on day 0 of AZD1222 vaccination. All receptors derive from an adult in good health.

The genes are TRBV15 and TRBJ2-4; D might be TRBD2 (6 bases). This CDR3 has 16 amino acids. Germline-derived CDR1 and CDR2 are LNHNV and YYDKDF (reference sequence). V was clipped by 0 bases and J by 3 bases, with 12 bases between them. The CDR3: CATSRDPVGGKNIQYF. CDR3 in DNA: TGTGCCACCAGCAGAGATCCGGTGGGGGGCAAAAACATTCAGTACTTC.

The chain carries TRBV9 and TRBJ1-3, with D possibly being TRBD1 (6 bases). Trimming stripped 4 bases from V and 1 base from J, with 9 bases between. The CDR3 extends over 14 amino acids. Per germline, CDR1 SGDLS and CDR2 YYNGEE. CDR3 sequence reads: CASSKQGSGNTIYF. CDR3 nucleotide sequence: TGTGCCAGCAGCAAACAGGGATCTGGAAACACCATATATTTT.

The V and J genes are TRBV19 and TRBJ1-5; D not resolved. This CDR3 is 16 amino acids long. In germline, CDR1 is LNHDA, CDR2 SQIVND (reference sequence). Deletions cut 3 bases from V and 2 bases from J, with 14 bases between. The CDR3 here is CASSIKGTMGNQPQHF. The CDR3 DNA sequence: TGTGCCAGTAGTATTAAGGGAACGATGGGCAATCAGCCCCAGCATTTT.

The rearrangement uses TRBV4-1 and TRBJ1-4, with unresolved D. This CDR3 region has 15 residues. Germline V gives CDR1 MGHRA, CDR2 YSYEKL. The V end was cut by 1 base, the J end by 2 bases, with 8 bases between. CDR3 DNA: TGCGCCAGCAGCCAAGTACACGATACTAATGAAAAACTGTTTTTT. Translation gives CASSQVHDTNEKLFF.

The chain uses TRBV30 and TRBJ1-6; 7 bases map to TRBD1. Looked up from germline, CDR1 is GTSNPN and CDR2 is SVGIG (reference sequence). The CDR3 covers 16 residues. The V segment lost 7 bases and the J segment 1 base; nucleotides outside the gene matches: 10. DNA for the CDR3: TGTGCCTTCACGAGGACAGGTCGGTCCTATAATTCACCCCTCCACTTT. Its translation: CAFTRTGRSYNSPLHF.

In the case of this clone: An end of the junction does not agree with germline; a read error may underlie this. J is TRBJ1-2 and V is TRBV19, with D hard to call. This CDR3 contains 12 residues. The germline gives CDR1 LNHDA, CDR2 SQIVND (reference sequence). The CDR3 nucleotides read TGTGCCAGTAGTATTACGAGCTATGGCTGCACCTTC. It yields the protein CASSITSYGCTF.

This chain connects TRBV29-1 to TRBJ1-2; D is uncertain. Trimming left V 6 bases short and J 6 bases short, with 11 bases between. This CDR3 contains 11 residues. CDR1 is SQVTM, CDR2 ANQGSEA, per germline. CDR3 amino acids: CSVAGGDGYTF. CDR3 DNA sequence: TGCAGCGTGGCAGGTGGAGATGGCTACACCTTC.

The chain recombines TRBV6-6 with TRBJ1-3, with D maybe TRBD1 (5 bases). V gave up 5 bases and J gave up 0 bases, with 14 bases separating them. The germline gives CDR1 MNHNY, CDR2 SVGAGI (reference sequence). The CDR3 is made up of 16 amino acids. CDR3 nucleotide sequence: TGTGCCAGCAGTGCCCAGATCAGGGCCTCTGGAAACACCATATATTTT. Translation gives CASSAQIRASGNTIYF.

This rearrangement joins TRBV3-1 (or the pseudogene TRBV3-2) to TRBJ2-1, with D perhaps TRBD2 (7 bases). The ends were cut back, 4 bases at V and 13 bases at J, with 20 bases in the middle. Germline assignment: CDR1 LGHDT and CDR2 YNNKEL (reference sequence). The CDR3 covers 14 residues. The CDR3 reads CASSLGGAGGTQFF. The CDR3 nucleotides are TGTGCCAGCAGCCTGGGAGGCGCCGGGGGGACACAGTTCTTC.

The chain employs TRBV6-5 and TRBJ1-2; D possibly corresponds to TRBD1 (6 bases). Germline V lookup: CDR1 MNHEY, CDR2 SVGAGI. This CDR3 has 14 amino acids. Trimming cost V 5 bases and J 3 bases, with 13 bases left between them. The CDR3: CASSKITGYYGYTF. The CDR3 DNA reads TGTGCCAGCAGTAAGATAACAGGGTACTATGGCTACACCTTC.

This chain links TRBV9 with TRBJ1-6; maybe TRBD1 (5 bases). V lost 4 bases to trimming and J lost 8 bases, with 16 bases between them. The CDR3 consists of 15 residues. Germline V gene sequence: CDR1 SGDLS, CDR2 YYNGEE. For the CDR3, the DNA is TGTGCCAGCAGCCTCCAGACGGGACCCGATTCACCCCTCCACTTT. Protein: CASSLQTGPDSPLHF.

The rearrangement links TRBV5-1 to TRBJ1-2; 8 positions match TRBD1. J gave up 9 bases and V 0 bases, and 13 bases lay outside the gene matches. Germline V gene sequence: CDR1 SGHRS, CDR2 YFSETQ. The CDR3 contains 16 residues. The CDR3 reads CASSLDGTGEQKRYTF. The CDR3 nucleotides are TGCGCCAGCAGCTTGGATGGGACAGGCGAGCAAAAACGCTACACCTTC.

A single count supports this clone. The V and J genes are TRBV27 and TRBJ1-6; possible D gene TRBD1, 6 bases. The CDR3 length is 16 residues. Germline V CDR1 and CDR2: MNHEY, SMNVEV (reference sequence). Trimming stripped 4 bases from V and 2 bases from J, with 12 bases between. CDR3 in amino acids: CASSSLGGTYNSPLHF. The DNA for the CDR3 is TGTGCCAGCAGTTCCCTAGGGGGTACCTATAATTCACCCCTCCACTTT.

The chain employs TRBV27 and TRBJ1-2; D is possibly TRBD1 (6 bases). The CDR3 extends over 12 amino acids. V lost 7 bases and J lost 8, with 14 bases in between. Germline V CDR1 and CDR2: MNHEY, SMNVEV (reference sequence). The CDR3 sequence: CASIQPGGGYTF. In nucleotides, the CDR3 is TGTGCCAGCATTCAGCCGGGGGGCGGCTACACCTTC.

The chain combines TRBV20-1 with TRBJ1-6, with TRBD1 matching 7 bases. CDR3 length: 14 residues. V was pared by 3 bases and J by 9 bases, with 8 bases of the junction left unmatched. Germline CDR1 reads DFQATT; CDR2 reads SNEGSKA (reference sequence). The CDR3: CSASSATGSSPLHF. The CDR3 DNA is TGCAGTGCTAGTAGCGCGACAGGGTCTTCACCCCTCCACTTT.

The genes are TRBV7-9 and TRBJ1-3; D unresolved. Trimming left V 6 bases short and J 14 bases short, with 14 bases between. The germline gives CDR1 SEHNR, CDR2 FQNEAQ (reference sequence). The CDR3 loop spans 11 amino acids. The CDR3 sequence is CASRPEGRLYF. DNA of the CDR3: TGTGCCAGCAGACCCGAAGGCCGGTTATATTTT.

The chain links TRBV2 to TRBJ1-2, with no clear D. The germline gives CDR1 SNHLY, CDR2 FYNNEI. CDR3 size: 15 residues. The V gene lost 5 bases and the J gene lost 0 bases, with 13 bases spanning the gap. The CDR3 region is CASSQTVGTNYGYTF. DNA for the CDR3: TGTGCCAGCAGTCAAACGGTCGGGACTAACTATGGCTACACCTTC.

V gene TRBV7-9 combines with J gene TRBJ1-2; TRBD1 agrees at 12 bases. Germline-derived CDR1 and CDR2 are SEHNR and FQNEAQ (reference sequence). The J segment lost 4 bases and the V segment lost 5 bases, leaving 8 bases of the junction unmatched. The CDR3 has 16 residues. DNA of the CDR3: TGTGCCAGCAGCCCTCCGGGACAGGGGGCTAGCTATGGCTACACCTTC. Amino acids: CASSPPGQGASYGYTF.

The rearrangement links TRBV5-1 to TRBJ1-1, with D perhaps matching TRBD1 (5 bases). V lost 0 bases and J lost 3, with 12 bases in between. This CDR3 region has 15 residues. CDR1 is SGHRS, CDR2 YFSETQ, per germline. As DNA, the CDR3 is TGCGCCAGCAGCTTGGTAACGGGGCGCGACACTGAAGCTTTCTTT. As protein: CASSLVTGRDTEAFF.

The chain recombines TRBV5-1 with TRBJ2-7; possibly TRBD2 for D (5 bases). Trimming took 5 bases from V and 5 from J, leaving 11 bases between them. The germline CDR1 and CDR2 sequences are SGHRS and YFSETQ. This CDR3 contains 12 residues. DNA for the CDR3: TGCGCCAGCAGGAGAGGGCCCGACGAGCAGTACTTC. Translated, it gives CASRRGPDEQYF.